The 10 T cell receptor beta chains below come from one sample, sequenced in a study of shared clonotypes between healthy human individuals. Some clones are missing from TCRdb's copy, which holds only in-frame ones; the method was immunoSEQ multiplex PCR. This sample carries approximately 2,000,000 clones, 85% to 95% of them seen once, and the ten largest clones take 0.37%. The sequencing sample was made of naive CD4+ T cells from PBMCs. Subset reported: CD45RA+ positively selected. These receptors were obtained from a man between 18 and 29 years old in good health. Some clones in this sample may be carry-over from other donors' samples.

J is TRBJ2-2 and V is TRBV27, with unresolved D. Germline lookup yields CDR1 MNHEY and CDR2 SMNVEV (reference sequence). This CDR3 contains 15 residues. V lost 6 bases to trimming and J lost 0 bases, with 11 bases between them. CDR3 protein: CASSRWQTNTGELFF. For the CDR3, the DNA is TGTGCCAGCAGCCGTTGGCAGACGAACACCGGGGAGCTGTTTTTT.

On this clone: The same CDR3 also results from other DNA sequences found in this sample. The chain is built from TRBV18 and TRBJ1-5, with a tentative D call TRBD1 (6 bases). The CDR3 runs 13 residues. Germline V CDR1 and CDR2: KGHSH, LQKENI. Trimming removed 3 bases at V and 5 bases at J, with 8 bases between. As DNA, the CDR3 is TGTGCCAGCTCACCCCCAGGGGATCAGCCCCAGCATTTT. Translation gives CASSPPGDQPQHF.

The chain links TRBV30 to TRBJ2-7, with D perhaps TRBD1 or TRBD2 (6 bases each). The CDR3 has 16 residues. CDR1 and CDR2 (germline): GTSNPN, SVGIG (reference sequence). CDR3 residues: CVLRTRGREPYYEQYF. The CDR3 DNA follows: TGTGTGCTCCGAACACGGGGGCGGGAACCCTATTACGAGCAGTACTTC. Full variable domain (remainder filled in from reference TRBV30 and TRBJ2-7): SQTIHQWPATLVQPVGSPLSLECTVEGTSNPNLYWYRQAAGRGLQLLFYSVGIGQISSEVPQNLSASRPQDRQFILSSKKLLLSDSGFYLCVLRTRGREPYYEQYFGPGTRLTVT.

This rearrangement joins TRBV6-6 to TRBJ1-1; D gene uncertain. CDR3 size: 16 residues. Per the germline V gene, CDR1 is MNHNY and CDR2 is SVGAGI (reference sequence). The ends were cut back, 2 bases at V and 1 base at J, with 14 bases in the middle. The CDR3 bases are TGTGCCAGCAGTTACGGGAGTGCGAGCAGGAACACTGAAGCTTTCTTT. Translated, it gives CASSYGSASRNTEAFF.

The chain combines TRBV9 with TRBJ2-1, with 12 nucleotides matching TRBD2. The CDR3 sequence is 15 residues long. V was pared by 1 base and J by 7 bases, with 3 bases of the junction left unmatched. In germline, CDR1 is SGDLS, CDR2 YYNGEE. The CDR3 protein is CASSVRLAGENEQFF. CDR3 DNA: TGTGCCAGCAGCGTAAGACTAGCGGGAGAGAATGAGCAGTTCTTC. The whole variable domain, filled in from reference TRBV9 and TRBJ2-1, reads DSGVTQTPKHLITATGQRVTLRCSPRSGDLSVYWYQQSLDQGLQFLIQYYNGEERAKGNILERFSAQQFPDLHSELNLSSLELGDSALYFCASSVRLAGENEQFFGPGTRLTVL.

In regard to this clone: Other DNA sequences in the same sample also yield this CDR3. This chain uses TRBV9 with TRBJ1-2, with a tentative D call TRBD1 (6 bases). Germline values: CDR1 SGDLS, CDR2 YYNGEE. This CDR3 is built from 13 residues. Trimming shortened V by 1 base and J by 2 bases, and 6 bases separated the two germline ends. CDR3 in amino acids: CASSVTGNYGYTF. The CDR3 DNA sequence: TGTGCCAGCAGCGTAACAGGGAACTATGGCTACACCTTC.

The chain uses TRBV28 and TRBJ2-6; D is possibly TRBD1 (5 bases). Per the germline V gene, CDR1 is MDHEN and CDR2 is SYDVKM. Trimming took 6 bases from V and 3 from J, leaving 15 bases between them. There are 16 residues in the CDR3. The CDR3 DNA sequence: TGTGCCAGCAGGAGCCAGGGAATAGGTGGGGCCAACGTCCTGACTTTC. Its protein is CASRSQGIGGANVLTF.

The sample holds a few counts of this clone. The V and J genes are TRBV28 and TRBJ1-1, with D possibly TRBD1 on 6 matching bases. The germline V gene encodes CDR1 MDHEN and CDR2 SYDVKM. Trimming took off 5 bases at V and 0 bases at J, with 13 bases between the two ends. The CDR3 runs to 15 residues. Here the CDR3 DNA reads TGTGCCAGCAGTCTAGCAACAGGGATGAACACTGAAGCTTTCTTT. Its translation is CASSLATGMNTEAFF.

J is TRBJ1-3 and V is TRBV18; 7 nucleotides agree with TRBD1. The J segment lost 1 base and the V segment lost 5 bases, leaving 5 bases of the junction unmatched. CDR3 length equals 15 residues. Germline assignment: CDR1 KGHSH and CDR2 LQKENI. The CDR3 loop reads CASSTTGDSGNTIYF. The CDR3 DNA reads as TGTGCCAGCTCAACAACAGGGGATTCTGGAAACACCATATATTTT.

The V and J genes are TRBV5-1 and TRBJ2-7, with D uncertain. The V and J ends lost 3 bases and 1 base respectively, with 23 bases between them. Germline values: CDR1 SGHRS, CDR2 YFSETQ. CDR3 length: 18 amino acids. As DNA, the CDR3 is TGCGCCAGCAGCTCGAGTCGTATCTTAGAAGAACGATCCTACGAGCAGTACTTC. Translated: CASSSSRILEERSYEQYF.